The TCR beta chain under discussion was sequenced for a study of blood T cell repertoires in COVID-19. This CDR3 is 17 amino acids long. V shed 2 bases and J 4 bases; nucleotides not matched to a gene: 9. Germline V gives CDR1 KGHSH, CDR2 LQKENI. Here immunoSEQ multiplex PCR was the method, and the copy in TCRdb shows in-frame clones only, minus some. Of some 90,000 clones listed, about 89% were seen once; the top ten hold roughly 8.9%. The chain employs TRBV18 and TRBJ2-1; 9 bases match TRBD1. The receptor was isolated from a man aged 50 to 59 with acute or convalescent COVID-19. The specimen was peripheral blood. The CDR3 bases are TGTGCCAGCTCACCAGAATATTGGACAGGGGCTTACAATGAGCAGTTCTTC. Its translation: CASSPEYWTGAYNEQFF.